This TCR beta chain was captured by sequencing in a study of T cell changes during pregnancy in multiple sclerosis. Using immunoSEQ multiplex PCR, the repertoire was profiled, and TCRdb retains in-frame clones only, with some absent. Among 60,000 to 85,000 clones listed, roughly 92% were seen once. The CDR3 length is 15 residues. The V end lost 1 base, the J end lost 2 bases, and 10 bases lay between the germline ends. Germline loops: CDR1 SGHDT, CDR2 YYEEEE. The sequenced sample was peripheral blood, obtained after pregnancy. This clonotype originated in a female donor in good health, enrolled as a control in a pregnancy study. V and J are TRBV5-6 and TRBJ2-1; TRBD1 might be the D (5 bases). The CDR3 loop is CASSLTGVTYNEQFF. The CDR3 nucleotides read TGTGCCAGCAGCTTGACAGGAGTTACCTACAATGAGCAGTTCTTC.